The entry that follows covers one TCR beta chain sequence. Its antigen has not been determined. No base-level quality is on record; no much larger clone is a single base apart. Looking up the germline V gene yields CDR1 SNHLY and CDR2 FYNNEI. V sheds 7 bases and J sheds 3 bases, leaving 19 bases between their ends. The CDR3 starts with the cysteine, ends with the phenylalanine, and has 16 residues. Of all the DNA, just the CDR3 is kept, 48 bases in frame from base 1. The data stem from a study of cytomegalovirus exposure and HLA in healthy donors (dated by TCRdb to about 2017). With regard to the full study: In an earlier analysis of some 550 of the donors, under 300 Gb of sequence data and 90 million to 130 million unique TCR beta sequences from 150 million to 200 million T cells were reported. An earlier analysis of approximately 630 of the donors applied high-throughput TCR beta sequencing to assess whether each TCR beta V gene segment acted as functional or pseudogenic. Class I and class II HLA loci were covered by the typing at four-digit resolution. Donor age, sex, ethnicity and CMV serostatus were collected together with the repertoire data. To study patterns of TCR occurrence, a later analysis re-analyzed previously published TCR beta repertoires from several hundred donors and added high-resolution HLA genotyping. Besides the first cohort of roughly 700 subjects, a separate validation cohort made up of 90 to 150 different subjects was used. Approximately 300 gigabases of sequencing data and around 90 million unique TCR sequences made up an early release that covered nearly 650 HLA-typed donors. Every discovery cohort repertoire had been produced on one sequencing platform. The study aimed to test whether signatures of past pathogen exposure could be identified by cataloging public T cell receptors. The later analysis used no new phenotypic data to find candidate immune exposures, relying instead on TCR beta sequences and their occurrence across donors. Five DR-DQ haplotypes were handled as single units for association and clustering because linkage in the cohort was strong. The number of typed donors differed by locus: about 629-630 for A, B, C, DRB1 and DQB1; some 540 for DQA1; around 580 for DPA1; and 400 to 480 for DPB1. Across 398 genotyped donors of the cohort, an average of approximately 220,000 unique TCR beta nucleotide sequences per donor were sequenced, and roughly a sixth of those sequences were non-productive. The study profiled the T cell repertoires of 500 to 800 subjects by immunosequencing and related them to cytomegalovirus serostatus. Among the approximately 400 genotyped donors, approximately 82% belonged to the genetic ancestry cluster associated with self-reported Caucasian donors. In a later genetic analysis, genome-wide SNP genotypes for about 55% of the 666 donors were used, and that subset was treated as a discovery cohort. To predict cytomegalovirus infection status, the study brought together high-throughput TCR immunosequencing, statistical association of individual TCRs with disease status, and machine learning.

Libraries were constructed by the immunoSEQ multiplex PCR assay. For the multiplex PCR, a mixture combining 60 forward primers for TCR Vbeta segments and 13 reverse primers for TCR Jbeta segments was used. The CDR3 region of rearranged TCR beta genes was amplified from genomic DNA by a multiplex PCR assay. The Illumina HiSeq System was used to sequence the amplified TCR beta libraries as 87-base-pair reads. The paper's processing steps were these. A later analysis counted about 82 million unique TCR beta chains across the 700 or so repertoires, and some 12 million of these chains were shared by at least two donors. Raw reads were error-corrected and collapsed into unique sequences by a nearest-neighbor algorithm in which closely related sequences were merged to remove PCR and sequencing errors. V, D and J gene segments were assigned by aligning CDR3 sequences to IMGT reference sequences. For a sequence to be retained, a match of at least six nucleotides was required to both a V gene segment and a J gene segment. Rearrangements were classified as productive when the CDR3 lacked stop codons and remained in frame with V and J, and all other rearrangements were classified as non-productive. CDR3 was defined according to IMGT convention as the region running from the second conserved V-encoded cysteine to the conserved J-encoded phenylalanine. The earlier analysis of more than 450 of the donors excluded sequences that lacked an unambiguous match to a single V gene segment. An earlier analysis of several hundred of the donors called V segments functional above 56.7% productive rearrangements and segregating when the between-donor standard deviation exceeded 5%. A statistical classification framework was built for diagnosing cytomegalovirus status from the catalog of TCR beta chain sequences. A later analysis assigned V and J genes by comparing TCR nucleotide sequences with IMGT/GENE-DB human TR gene sequences. In a later analysis, CDR3 sequences and most-parsimonious VDJ recombination scenarios were assigned using the TCRdist pipeline. In a later analysis, every TCR beta chain was defined by the combination of its CDR3 amino acid sequence and its V-gene family, and reads without a unique V-gene family were dropped. To address suspected cross-contamination and a sequencing artifact, a later analysis removed around 590 highly shared, low-generation-probability nucleotide sequences. In a later analysis, a clonal expansion index for each public chain was calculated from normalized within-repertoire ranks of inferred template counts. In a later analysis, generation probabilities were computed with a VDJ recombination model fitted to out-of-frame rearrangements, and the resulting probabilities were checked against IGoR. In a later analysis, TCR-TCR, TCR-HLA and TCR-CMV co-occurrence was scored with hypergeometric tests, and a repertoire-size bias correction was applied to TCR pairs. False discovery rates were estimated in a later analysis by permuting HLA or CMV assignments 20 times. In a later analysis, co-occurring TCRs were grouped with DBSCAN, and TCRdist sequence similarity was added when clustering was performed within HLA-allele-positive subsets. Co-occurrence clustering excluded repertoires with fewer than 30,000 or more than 120,000 public chains, plus five with anomalous nucleotide sharing. The table comes from immuneACCESS by way of TCRdb, which keeps in-frame sequences with V and J called. Part of the clones is missing from these tables; in studies checked, under half for an unresolved V gene and the rest for unknown reasons. V, J and clone size are taken as reported in that table, and D and trimming were inferred from the DNA itself. The sample has about 19,000 clones on record, about 80% of them singletons. The ten top clones hold about a fifth of the sample.

On the study overall, not on this receptor specifically: The 87-base-pair reads could not distinguish some IMGT-functional V segments, including TRBV6-2 and TRBV6-3, so those segments were excluded. A cluster of highly shared sequence variants was judged likely to represent a technical artifact of the sequencing pipeline. Because some donors lacked HLA typing at each locus, the association tests relied only on the typed subset. CMV serostatus was the only immune exposure information available for the cohort. In both the original and validation cohorts, the classifier was reported to diagnose cytomegalovirus status with high specificity and sensitivity. In the study, 150 to 200 TCR beta chains were listed as associated with cytomegalovirus. According to a later analysis, TCR association rates differed among HLA loci, with DRB1 alleles showing the most associated TCRs and HLA-C alleles showing the fewest. A later analysis associated 16,951 TCR beta sequences with specific HLA alleles at a false discovery rate of 0.05. Assigning TCR associations to individual alleles was difficult when HLA alleles, especially DR and DQ, strongly co-occurred. Linkage disequilibrium might explain the correlated functional status among segregating V segments, but an unknown experimental factor could not be ruled out. In this cohort, only TCR beta chains were sequenced, and detectable features were limited by the absence of alpha or paired-chain data. While some public TCRs were present in many individuals, most TCR sequences turned up only very rarely across donors. Sequencing depth was assumed to be roughly uniform across donors in the presence/absence analyses, though that assumption may not hold. V-gene and J-gene trimming of TCR beta chains was associated with a missense DCLRE1C variant in a later genetic analysis, and the association was replicated in an independent cohort. According to a later genetic analysis, donors in an Asian-associated ancestry cluster had fewer N-insertions in productive TCRs than the roughly 700-donor mean. A further reported finding was that TCR beta sequences accurately predicted the HLA-A and HLA-B alleles for most subjects in the first cohort. Most CMV-associated TCR beta chains appeared to be HLA-restricted in a later analysis, and the HLA associations seemed to be driven largely by CMV exposure. A later analysis reported that several top co-occurrence clusters appeared linked to parvovirus B19, influenza, CMV and Epstein-Barr virus. Because counts were too low, 15 to 20 rarely observed V segments, including chromosome 9 orphons, were excluded from the earlier analysis of 587 of the donors. The authors suggested that the approach could potentially be extended to other disease states and immunological phenotypes. A later analysis found that HLA-associated TCR beta chains were more clonally expanded and had lower generation probabilities than equally common non-associated chains. Three of the identified cytomegalovirus-associated TCR beta chains were confirmed in vitro to be specific for cytomegalovirus antigens. An earlier analysis of roughly 570 of the donors showed that most TCR beta V segments appeared in productive rearrangements either about 87% or about 30% of the time, which broadly matched IMGT annotations.

The cohort consisted of 600 to 700 healthy bone marrow donors. All cohort members were sampled while nominally healthy, although unrecorded immune exposures were likely present. CMV serostatus was recorded as positive for 250 to 300 and negative for about 55% of the roughly 670 cohort members, whereas no CMV serostatus was recorded for the donor in question. Every donor gave a peripheral blood sample, and the peripheral blood mononuclear cells from that sample were used for TCR beta sequencing. Genomic DNA was extracted from the blood cell samples with the Qiagen DNeasy Blood Extraction Kit. Sequenced: PBMCs. This receptor chain uses TRBV2 and TRBJ1-5, with an unclear D gene assignment. This sequence originates from a human donor in good health. The DNA reads TGTGCCAGCACCTTAGAAATAGGGAGGATCAATCAGCCCCAGCATTTT. This yields the protein CASTLEIGRINQPQHF.